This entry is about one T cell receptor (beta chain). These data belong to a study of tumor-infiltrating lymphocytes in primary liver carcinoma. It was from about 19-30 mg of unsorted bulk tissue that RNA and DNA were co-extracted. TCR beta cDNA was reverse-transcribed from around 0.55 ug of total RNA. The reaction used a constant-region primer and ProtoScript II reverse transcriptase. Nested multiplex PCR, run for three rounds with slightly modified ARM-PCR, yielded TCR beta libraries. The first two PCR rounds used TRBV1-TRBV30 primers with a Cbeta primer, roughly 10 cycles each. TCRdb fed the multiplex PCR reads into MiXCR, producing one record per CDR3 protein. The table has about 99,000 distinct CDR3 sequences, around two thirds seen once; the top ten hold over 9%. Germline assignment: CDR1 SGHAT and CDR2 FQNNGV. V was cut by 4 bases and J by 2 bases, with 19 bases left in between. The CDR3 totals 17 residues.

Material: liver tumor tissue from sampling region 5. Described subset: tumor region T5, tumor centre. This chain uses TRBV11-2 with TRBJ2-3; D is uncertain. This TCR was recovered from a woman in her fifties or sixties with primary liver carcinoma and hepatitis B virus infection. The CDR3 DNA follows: TGTGCCAGCAGCTCCCGGTTAGACACGGAGAACACAGATACGCAGTATTTT. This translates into CASSSRLDTENTDTQYF.